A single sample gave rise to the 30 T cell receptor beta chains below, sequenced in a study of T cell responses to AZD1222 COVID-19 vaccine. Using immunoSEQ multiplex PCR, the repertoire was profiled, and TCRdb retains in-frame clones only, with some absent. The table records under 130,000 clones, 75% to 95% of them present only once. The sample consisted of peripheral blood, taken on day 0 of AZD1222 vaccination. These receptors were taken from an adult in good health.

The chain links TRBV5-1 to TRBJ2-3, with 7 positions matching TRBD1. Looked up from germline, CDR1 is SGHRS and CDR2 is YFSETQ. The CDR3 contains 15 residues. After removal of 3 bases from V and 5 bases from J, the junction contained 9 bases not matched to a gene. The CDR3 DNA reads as TGCGCCAGCAGCTACTCAGGACAGGTTGTAGATACGCAGTATTTT. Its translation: CASSYSGQVVDTQYF.

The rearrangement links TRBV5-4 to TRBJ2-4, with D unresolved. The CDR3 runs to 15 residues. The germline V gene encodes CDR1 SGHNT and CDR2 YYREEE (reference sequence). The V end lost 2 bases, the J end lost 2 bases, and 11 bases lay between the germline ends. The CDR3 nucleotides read TGTGCCAGCAGCTTTGGCGGACCAACCAAAAACATTCAGTACTTC. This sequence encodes CASSFGGPTKNIQYF.

The CDR3 sequence is CASSFFYNEQFF. CDR3 in DNA: TGCGCCAGCAGCTTTTTCTACAATGAGCAGTTCTTC. V usage is TRBV5-1 and J usage is TRBJ2-1; D is unresolved. Germline V gene data show CDR1 as SGHRS and CDR2 as YFSETQ. The length of the CDR3 is 12 residues. V lost 2 bases to trimming and J lost 3 bases, with 3 bases between them. Filled out from reference TRBV5-1 and TRBJ2-1, the complete variable domain reads KAGVTQTPRYLIKTRGQQVTLSCSPISGHRSVSWYQQTPGQGLQFLFEYFSETQRNKGNFPGRFSGRQFSNSRSEMNVSTLELGDSALYLCASSFFYNEQFFGPGTRLTVL.

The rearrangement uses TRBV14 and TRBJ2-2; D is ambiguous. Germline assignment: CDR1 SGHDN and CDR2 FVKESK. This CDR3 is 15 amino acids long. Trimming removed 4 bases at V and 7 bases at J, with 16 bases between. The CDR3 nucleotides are TGTGCCAGCAGCCCGGCTACGCTCCGAGGCGGGGAGCTGTTTTTT. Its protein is CASSPATLRGGELFF.

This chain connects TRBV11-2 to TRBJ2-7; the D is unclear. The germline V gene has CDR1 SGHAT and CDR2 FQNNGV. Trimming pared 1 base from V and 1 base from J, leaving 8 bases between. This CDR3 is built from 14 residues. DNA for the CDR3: TGTGCCAGCAGCTTAGTCCCCATGTCCTACGAGCAGTACTTC. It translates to CASSLVPMSYEQYF.

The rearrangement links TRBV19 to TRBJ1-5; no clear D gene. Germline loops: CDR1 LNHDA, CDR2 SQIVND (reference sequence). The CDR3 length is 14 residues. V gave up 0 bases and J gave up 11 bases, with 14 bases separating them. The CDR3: CASSIEGGSPSQHF. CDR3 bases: TGTGCCAGTAGTATAGAGGGCGGTTCACCGTCCCAGCATTTT.

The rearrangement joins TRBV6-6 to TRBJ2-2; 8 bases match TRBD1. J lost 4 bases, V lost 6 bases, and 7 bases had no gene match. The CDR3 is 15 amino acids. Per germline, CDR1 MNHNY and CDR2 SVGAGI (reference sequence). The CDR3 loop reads CASSATGGSTGELFF. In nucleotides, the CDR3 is TGTGCCAGCAGCGCTACAGGGGGGAGCACCGGGGAGCTGTTTTTT.

The CDR3 loop reads CASGKRASYEQYF. CDR3 nucleotides: TGTGCCAGCGGAAAGAGGGCATCCTACGAGCAGTACTTC. The gene calls are TRBV5-4 and TRBJ2-7; TRBD2 is a possible D gene (5 bases). Germline lookup yields CDR1 SGHNT and CDR2 YYREEE (reference sequence). Trimming left V 7 bases short and J 1 base short, with 12 bases between. The CDR3 is 13 residues long.

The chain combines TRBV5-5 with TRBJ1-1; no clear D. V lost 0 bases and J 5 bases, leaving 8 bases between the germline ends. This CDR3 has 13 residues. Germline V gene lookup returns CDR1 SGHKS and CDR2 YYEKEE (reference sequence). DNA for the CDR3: TGTGCCAGCAGCTTGGGGGCAGGAACTGAAGCTTTCTTT. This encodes CASSLGAGTEAFF.

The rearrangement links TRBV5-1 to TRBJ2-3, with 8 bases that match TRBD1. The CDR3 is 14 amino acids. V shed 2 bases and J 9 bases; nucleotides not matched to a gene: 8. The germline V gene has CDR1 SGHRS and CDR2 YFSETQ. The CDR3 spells CASSLYTDRDTQYF. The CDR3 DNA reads TGCGCCAGCAGCTTATACACGGACAGGGACACGCAGTATTTT. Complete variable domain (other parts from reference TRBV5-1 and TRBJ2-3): KAGVTQTPRYLIKTRGQQVTLSCSPISGHRSVSWYQQTPGQGLQFLFEYFSETQRNKGNFPGRFSGRQFSNSRSEMNVSTLELGDSALYLCASSLYTDRDTQYFGPGTRLTVL.

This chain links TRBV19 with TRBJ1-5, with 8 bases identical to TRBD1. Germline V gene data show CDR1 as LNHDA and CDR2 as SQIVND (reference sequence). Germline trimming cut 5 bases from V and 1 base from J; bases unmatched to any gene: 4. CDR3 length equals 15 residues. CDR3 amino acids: CASSGRQGSNQPQHF. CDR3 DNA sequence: TGTGCCAGTAGTGGAAGACAGGGGAGCAATCAGCCCCAGCATTTT.

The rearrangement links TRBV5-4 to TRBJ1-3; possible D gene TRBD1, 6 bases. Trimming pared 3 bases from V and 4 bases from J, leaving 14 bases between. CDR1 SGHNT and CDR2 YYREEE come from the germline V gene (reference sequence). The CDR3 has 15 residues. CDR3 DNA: TGTGCCAGCAGCTCCACGGGACACTCAGGAAACACCATATATTTT. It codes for CASSSTGHSGNTIYF.

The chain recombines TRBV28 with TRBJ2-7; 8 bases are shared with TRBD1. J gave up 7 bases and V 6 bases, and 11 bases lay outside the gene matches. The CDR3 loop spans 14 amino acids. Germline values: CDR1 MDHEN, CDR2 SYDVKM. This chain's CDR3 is CASREHNRGKEQYF. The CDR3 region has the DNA TGTGCCAGCAGAGAACACAACAGGGGGAAGGAGCAGTACTTC.

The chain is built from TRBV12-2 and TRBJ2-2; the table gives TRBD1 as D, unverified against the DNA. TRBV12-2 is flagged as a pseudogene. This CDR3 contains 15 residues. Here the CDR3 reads CASRSGTPLAGELFF. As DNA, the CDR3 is TGTGCAAGTCGCTCCGGGACACCTCTAGCCGGGGAGCTGTTTTTT.

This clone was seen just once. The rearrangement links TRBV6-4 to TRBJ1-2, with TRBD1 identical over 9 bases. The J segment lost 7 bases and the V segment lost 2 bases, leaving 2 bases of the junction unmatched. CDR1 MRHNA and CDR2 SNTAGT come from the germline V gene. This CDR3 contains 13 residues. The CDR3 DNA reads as TGTGCCAGCAGTGACGGACAGGGGCCTGGCTACACCTTC. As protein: CASSDGQGPGYTF.

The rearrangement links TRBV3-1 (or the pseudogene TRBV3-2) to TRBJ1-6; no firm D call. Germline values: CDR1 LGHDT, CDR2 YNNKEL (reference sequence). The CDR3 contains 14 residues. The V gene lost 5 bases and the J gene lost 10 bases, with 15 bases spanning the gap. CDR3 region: CASSLGPARSPLHF. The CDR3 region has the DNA TGTGCCAGCAGCTTAGGTCCGGCTAGGTCACCCCTCCACTTT.

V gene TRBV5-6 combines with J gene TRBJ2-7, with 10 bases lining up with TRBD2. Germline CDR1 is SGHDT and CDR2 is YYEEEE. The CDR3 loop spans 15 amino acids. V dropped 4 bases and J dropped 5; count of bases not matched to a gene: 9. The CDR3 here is CASSLRLAGDHEQYF. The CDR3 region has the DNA TGTGCCAGCAGCCTTCGGCTAGCGGGAGACCACGAGCAGTACTTC.

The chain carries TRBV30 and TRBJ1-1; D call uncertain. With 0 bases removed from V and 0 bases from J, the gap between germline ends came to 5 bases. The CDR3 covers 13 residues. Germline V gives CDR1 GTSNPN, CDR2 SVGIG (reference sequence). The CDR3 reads CAWSVGLNTEAFF. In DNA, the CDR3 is TGTGCCTGGAGTGTAGGACTGAACACTGAAGCTTTCTTT.

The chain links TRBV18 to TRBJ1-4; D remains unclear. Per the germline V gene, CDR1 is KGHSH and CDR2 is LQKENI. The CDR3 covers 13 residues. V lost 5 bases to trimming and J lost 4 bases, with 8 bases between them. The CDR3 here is CASSRALNEKLFF. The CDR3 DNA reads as TGTGCCAGCTCAAGGGCGCTTAATGAAAAACTGTTTTTT.

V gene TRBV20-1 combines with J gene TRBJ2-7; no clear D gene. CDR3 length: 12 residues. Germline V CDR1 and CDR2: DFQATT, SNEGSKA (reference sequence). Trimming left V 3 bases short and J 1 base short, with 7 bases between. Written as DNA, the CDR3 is TGCAGTGCTAGTGTCGGTTCCTACGAGCAGTACTTC. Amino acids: CSASVGSYEQYF.

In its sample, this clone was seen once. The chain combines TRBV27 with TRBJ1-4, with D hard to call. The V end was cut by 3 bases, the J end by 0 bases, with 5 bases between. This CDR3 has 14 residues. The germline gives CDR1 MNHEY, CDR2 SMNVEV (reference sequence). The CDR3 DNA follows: TGTGCCAGCAGTTTTACTTCAACTAATGAAAAACTGTTTTTT. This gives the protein CASSFTSTNEKLFF.

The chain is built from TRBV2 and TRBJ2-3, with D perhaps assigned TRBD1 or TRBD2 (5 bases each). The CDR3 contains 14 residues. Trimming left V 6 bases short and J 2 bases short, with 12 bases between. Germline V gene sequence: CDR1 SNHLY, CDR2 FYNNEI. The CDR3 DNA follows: TGTGCCAGCAGCGAGGGGCAGGTCACAGATACGCAGTATTTT. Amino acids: CASSEGQVTDTQYF.

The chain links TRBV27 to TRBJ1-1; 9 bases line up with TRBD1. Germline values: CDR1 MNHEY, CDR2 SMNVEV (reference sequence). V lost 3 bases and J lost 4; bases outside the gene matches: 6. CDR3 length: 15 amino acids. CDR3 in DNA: TGTGCCAGCAGTTTTGGTCCGACAGGGGGCACTGAAGCTTTCTTT. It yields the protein CASSFGPTGGTEAFF.

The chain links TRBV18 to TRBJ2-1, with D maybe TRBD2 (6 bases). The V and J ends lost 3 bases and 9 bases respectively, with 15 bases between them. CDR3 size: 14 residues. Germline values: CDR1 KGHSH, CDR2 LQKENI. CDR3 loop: CASSPLANGGEQFF. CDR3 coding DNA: TGTGCCAGCTCACCCCTAGCGAATGGGGGTGAGCAGTTCTTC.

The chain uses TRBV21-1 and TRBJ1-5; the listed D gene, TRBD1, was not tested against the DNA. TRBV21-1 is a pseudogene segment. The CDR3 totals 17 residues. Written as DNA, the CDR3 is TGTGCCAGCAGCTACCGGGACAGGGGGGCCGACAATCAGCCCCAGCATTTT. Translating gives CASSYRDRGADNQPQHF.

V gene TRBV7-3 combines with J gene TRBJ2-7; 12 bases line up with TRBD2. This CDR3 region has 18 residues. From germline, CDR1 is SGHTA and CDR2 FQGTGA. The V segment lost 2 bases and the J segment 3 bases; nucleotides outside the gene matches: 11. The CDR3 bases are TGTGCCAGCAGCTTACAGGGGGCTCGACTAGCGGGAGACTACGAGCAGTACTTC. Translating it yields CASSLQGARLAGDYEQYF.

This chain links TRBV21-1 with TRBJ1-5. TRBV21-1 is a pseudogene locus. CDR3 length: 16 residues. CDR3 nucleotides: TGTGCCAGCAGCAAACGTGACGGGGCCTTCAATCAGCCCCAGCATTTT. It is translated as CASSKRDGAFNQPQHF.

The CDR3 here is CASSIRALDNEQFF. CDR3 nucleotide sequence: TGTGCCAGCAGCATTCGAGCTCTTGACAATGAGCAGTTCTTC. J is TRBJ2-1 and V is TRBV9; D call uncertain. Germline V gives CDR1 SGDLS, CDR2 YYNGEE. The CDR3 runs to 14 residues. V gave up 4 bases and J gave up 5 bases, with 13 bases separating them.

CDR3 sequence reads: CASSLAGGTANEKLFF. CDR3 nucleotides: TGTGCCAGCAGCTTAGCGGGGGGGACAGCGAATGAAAAACTGTTTTTT. The J gene is TRBJ1-4, the V gene TRBV7-8, with TRBD1 matching over 7 bases. V dropped 0 bases and J dropped 5; count of bases not matched to a gene: 6. The CDR3 extends over 16 amino acids. Germline V gives CDR1 SGHVS, CDR2 FQNEAQ. Using reference TRBV7-8 and TRBJ1-4 for the parts outside the CDR3, the full variable domain is GAGVSQSPRYKVAKRGQDVALRCDPISGHVSLFWYQQALGQGPEFLTYFQNEAQLDKSGLPSDRFFAERPEGSVSTLKIQRTQQEDSAVYLCASSLAGGTANEKLFFGSGTQLSVL.

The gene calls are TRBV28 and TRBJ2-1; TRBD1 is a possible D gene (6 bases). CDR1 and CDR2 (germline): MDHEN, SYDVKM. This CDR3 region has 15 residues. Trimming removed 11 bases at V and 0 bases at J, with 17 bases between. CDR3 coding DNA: TGTGCCCTACTGGGGGCGGGTAACTCCTACAATGAGCAGTTCTTC. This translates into CALLGAGNSYNEQFF.